Presented here are 5 T cell receptor beta chains from one specimen sequenced in a study of blood T cell repertoires in COVID-19. Profiled with immunoSEQ multiplex PCR; TCRdb holds only in-frame clones, not every one. Counted here are 300,000 to 350,000 clones, roughly 88% occurring once; the ten biggest clones make up roughly 2.3%. Sequencing used PBMCs or T cells enriched from blood (not recorded which). Receptors originate from a young man who had recovered from COVID-19.

This clone was counted only a few times. This chain connects TRBV19 to TRBJ1-1, with 7 nucleotides matching TRBD1. With V trimmed by 7 bases and J by 6 bases, 14 bases remained unmatched. The CDR3 has 15 residues. Germline CDR1 reads LNHDA; CDR2 reads SQIVND (reference sequence). The CDR3, as DNA: TGTGCCAGTATCCCGACAGGGAGTGTGGGGGCTGAAGCTTTCTTT. Translated, it gives CASIPTGSVGAEAFF.

The chain employs TRBV15 and TRBJ1-2; D perhaps matches TRBD1 (6 bases). CDR3 length: 15 residues. Germline CDR1 is LNHNV and CDR2 is YYDKDF (reference sequence). Trimming shortened V by 4 bases and J by 2 bases, and 14 bases separated the two germline ends. The chain's CDR3 is CATSNPGAGNYGYTF. The CDR3 DNA reads as TGTGCCACCAGCAATCCAGGGGCCGGAAACTATGGCTACACCTTC.

This rearrangement joins TRBV6-1 to TRBJ1-5, with unresolved D. The CDR3 sequence is 13 residues long. Looked up from germline, CDR1 is MNHNS and CDR2 is SASEGT. V shed 2 bases and J shed 3 bases, with 5 bases lying between them. The CDR3 sequence: CASSETVNQPQHF. The CDR3 DNA is TGTGCCAGCAGTGAAACGGTCAATCAGCCCCAGCATTTT.

This clone was recorded a few times. J is TRBJ1-1 and V is TRBV18, with D maybe TRBD1 (6 bases). CDR1 is KGHSH and CDR2 is LQKENI in the germline V gene. V lost 3 bases and J 3 bases, leaving 14 bases between the germline ends. The CDR3 runs to 15 residues. This CDR3 is CASSPLRGIDTEAFF. The CDR3, as DNA: TGTGCCAGCTCACCTTTAAGGGGGATAGACACTGAAGCTTTCTTT. The whole variable domain, filled in from reference TRBV18 and TRBJ1-1, reads NAGVMQNPRHLVRRRGQEARLRCSPMKGHSHVYWYRQLPEEGLKFMVYLQKENIIDESGMPKERFSAEFPKEGPSILRIQQVVRGDSAAYFCASSPLRGIDTEAFFGQGTRLTVV.

V and J are TRBV29-1 and TRBJ2-2; 9 bases line up with TRBD1. The V gene's germline CDR1 is SQVTM and CDR2 ANQGSEA. The CDR3 is 14 residues long. The ends lost 6 bases at V and 1 base at J; junction bases unmatched: 3. The CDR3, as DNA: TGCAGCGTAACGGGACAGGGGAACACCGGGGAGCTGTTTTTT. Its translation is CSVTGQGNTGELFF.